This TCR beta chain comes out of a study of cytomegalovirus exposure and HLA in healthy donors. The PCR employed 60 Vbeta primers together with 13 Jbeta primers. Clones were sequenced by immunoSEQ multiplex PCR, and TCRdb holds only the in-frame ones, with some missing. The table lists under 300,000 clones, 80% to 90% of them singletons. Sequences were obtained from PBMCs. The source of this sequence is a man between 35 and 55 years old in good health and CMV-seropositive.

The CDR3 region is CATSREVSRARGNEQFF. CDR3 nucleotide sequence: TGTGCCACCAGCAGAGAAGTATCGAGGGCCCGAGGCAATGAGCAGTTCTTC. This chain connects TRBV15 to TRBJ2-1; maybe TRBD2 (5 bases). The V end was cut by 0 bases, the J end by 6 bases, with 18 bases between. Germline V gene data show CDR1 as LNHNV and CDR2 as YYDKDF (reference sequence). This CDR3 has 17 amino acids.